Detailed here is one T cell receptor (beta chain). What antigen it recognizes has not been identified. No base quality information exists; no much larger clone differs at one position. This sample is part of a study of response to subunit inactivated influenza vaccine (dated by TCRdb to between 2018 and 2020). For context, the study as a whole: Deep quantitative T cell receptor repertoire profiling was used in the study to track responses to a trivalent subunit inactivated influenza vaccine. Results the study describes overall, beyond this receptor: It was suggested by the authors that each seasonal influenza vaccination may recruit only a limited number of new T cells.

Library preparation was by RT-PCR. The listed sequencing device is Illumina HiSeq 2500. The public reads were reanalyzed by TCRdb: fastp trimming at Q25, MiXCR alignment, in-frame beta chains only. Rows are unified per CDR3 protein, each entry keeping the most common DNA and genes. Across this sample there are 610,000 or so distinct CDR3 sequences, with around 13% seen only once. The ten largest account for around 10% of the sample. Clipping removes 4 bases from V and 4 bases from J, with 6 as the unmatched junction base count. CDR1 and CDR2 were assigned from the germline V gene as SGDLS and YYNGEE. The CDR3 runs 16 amino acids, cysteine and phenylalanine included. Just the 48-base CDR3 DNA is kept, in frame starting at base 1.

The source of this sequence is a man in his fifties who received an inactivated influenza vaccine. Donor details come from another sample of the same person, matched by shared clones. The source material was PBMCs from blood, sampled 11 to 12 days after vaccination. The V gene is TRBV9 and the J gene is TRBJ2-1, with 12 central nucleotides matching TRBD2. The base sequence is TGTGCCAGCAGCCCCAGTCTAGCGGGAGGGTACAATGAGCAGTTCTTC. Translated, this is CASSPSLAGGYNEQFF.